The next 28 T cell receptor beta chains were all read from a single sample in a study of T cell repertoires in cytomegalovirus infection. One entry per CDR3 protein results from TCRdb running MiXCR on the reads. Of some 680,000 distinct CDR3 sequences listed, less than 40% were seen once; the top ten hold roughly 2.8%. Sequenced: PBMCs. These TCRs come from a human donor in good health (CMV status not recorded). Some clones in this sample may be carry-over from other donors' samples.

This clonotype has at least ten counts. This chain uses TRBV4-1 with TRBJ1-1, with D unresolved. Germline lookup yields CDR1 MGHRA and CDR2 YSYEKL. The CDR3 covers 13 residues. Trimming took off 5 bases at V and 3 bases at J, with 10 bases between the two ends. The CDR3 coding sequence is TGCGCCAGCAGCTATACAGCGGACACTGAAGCTTTCTTT. Amino acid sequence: CASSYTADTEAFF.

A note on this clonotype: A much more abundant neighbour one base away suggests this may be a read error. This CDR3 fails to terminate in the conserved phenylalanine or tryptophan, so it likely reflects a read error. The chain couples TRBV6-1 to TRBJ1-2; 7 bases agree with TRBD1. CDR3 length: 15 amino acids. The V segment lost 0 bases and the J segment 4 bases; nucleotides outside the gene matches: 5. Germline lookup yields CDR1 MNHNS and CDR2 SASEGT. This chain's CDR3 is CASSEAGDRTYGYTL. CDR3 nucleotide sequence: TGTGCCAGCAGTGAAGCGGGGGACAGAACCTATGGCTACACCTTA.

This clonotype has a handful of counts. The rearrangement joins TRBV12-3 or TRBV12-4 to TRBJ1-6, with D possibly matching TRBD1 (5 bases). Trimming took 7 bases from V and 7 from J, leaving 17 bases between them. This CDR3 is 15 amino acids long. The CDR3 region is CASTQSGGENSPLHF. The CDR3 nucleotides read TGTGCCAGCACCCAGAGTGGGGGAGAGAATTCACCCCTCCACTTT.

This clonotype was found a few times. The chain carries TRBV12-3 or TRBV12-4 and TRBJ2-4, with D maybe TRBD2 (7 bases). This CDR3 spans 13 amino acids. The V and J ends lost 7 bases and 6 bases respectively, with 13 bases between them. The CDR3 nucleotides read TGTGCCAGCACCCCGGCGGGGGCAAACATTCAGTACTTC. This codes for CASTPAGANIQYF.

This chain joins TRBV4-2 and TRBJ2-1; the match to TRBD2 covers 12 bases. J was trimmed by 15 bases and V by 0 bases; bases with no gene match: 9. CDR1 is LGHNA, CDR2 YNFKEQ, per germline. The length of the CDR3 is 15 residues. The CDR3: CASSQDAPSGRARFF. The DNA for the CDR3 is TGTGCCAGCAGCCAAGACGCGCCTAGCGGGAGGGCCAGGTTCTTC.

CDR3 protein: CASSRPPGTGYNSPLHF. As DNA, the CDR3 is TGTGCCAGCAGCCGACCTCCCGGGACCGGTTATAATTCACCCCTCCACTTT. The rearrangement joins TRBV6-5 to TRBJ1-6; tentative D call: TRBD1 (5 bases). Deletions cut 6 bases from V and 4 bases from J, with 19 bases between. The CDR3 is made up of 17 amino acids. Germline CDR1 is MNHEY and CDR2 is SVGAGI.

This clonotype was observed a few times. This rearrangement joins TRBV25-1 to TRBJ1-1; D unresolved. V was shortened by 0 bases and J by 1 base, with 3 bases between the two germline ends. The CDR3 is 13 residues long. Per the germline V gene, CDR1 is MGHDK and CDR2 is SYGVNS. The CDR3 here is CASSEYPNTEAFF. The CDR3, as DNA: TGTGCCAGCAGTGAATACCCGAACACTGAAGCTTTCTTT. The entire variable domain, with the rest obtained from reference TRBV25-1 and TRBJ1-1, is as follows: EADIYQTPRYLVIGTGKKITLECSQTMGHDKMYWYQQDPGMELHLIHYSYGVNSTEKGDLSSESTVSRIRTEHFPLTLESARPSHTSQYLCASSEYPNTEAFFGQGTRLTVV.

This clonotype was observed once. The chain couples TRBV28 to TRBJ2-1, with no clear D. V lost 3 bases and J lost 7, with 10 bases in between. Germline V lookup: CDR1 MDHEN, CDR2 SYDVKM. The CDR3 is 13 amino acids. The CDR3 sequence is CASSLEFRNEQFF. DNA for the CDR3: TGTGCCAGCAGTTTGGAGTTTCGTAATGAGCAGTTCTTC.

This clonotype was seen more than once but under ten times. The V gene is TRBV7-9, the J gene TRBJ2-3, with 12 nucleotides matching TRBD2. J was trimmed by 6 bases and V by 3 bases; bases with no gene match: 4. The CDR3 totals 15 residues. The V gene's germline CDR1 is SEHNR and CDR2 FQNEAQ (reference sequence). The CDR3 region has the DNA TGTGCCAGCAGCTTCCTAGCGGGGGGGATGGATACGCAGTATTTT. Protein sequence: CASSFLAGGMDTQYF.

Notes on this clonotype: No conserved phenylalanine or tryptophan is present at the end of the CDR3, so a read error is the likely explanation. This sequence joins TRBV28 and TRBJ2-5; 9 nucleotides line up with TRBD2. CDR1 is MDHEN and CDR2 is SYDVKM in the germline V gene. The CDR3 extends over 21 amino acids. Trimming cost V 6 bases and J 4 bases; bases outside gene matches: 27. In DNA form, the CDR3 reads TGTGCCAGCAGAGGGTACACCGGGACTAGCCAAAAGGGACGGGGGAGAGAGACCCAGTACTTA. Translated: CASRGYTGTSQKGRGRETQYL.

The chain links TRBV7-2 to TRBJ1-2, with D uncertain. The V and J ends lost 1 base and 7 bases respectively, with 16 bases between them. This CDR3 region has 15 residues. Germline V gene sequence: CDR1 SGHTA, CDR2 FQGNSA. This chain's CDR3 is CASSLEVVLLSGYTF. The CDR3 DNA reads TGTGCCAGCAGCTTAGAGGTGGTGCTTCTAAGTGGCTACACCTTC.

This clonotype was counted between two and nine times. This rearrangement joins TRBV6-1 to TRBJ1-5, with D perhaps TRBD1 (5 bases). Germline V CDR1 and CDR2: MNHNS, SASEGT. Trimming took 3 bases from V and 7 from J, leaving 16 bases between them. There are 15 residues in the CDR3. The CDR3 spells CASSERGKREQPQHF. The CDR3 DNA reads TGTGCCAGCAGTGAGAGGGGTAAGCGGGAGCAGCCCCAGCATTTT.

The chain has TRBV7-4 and TRBJ1-1, with D perhaps matching TRBD1 (6 bases). CDR1 is SGHVT, CDR2 SQSDAQ, per germline. Trimming removed 2 bases from V and 0 bases from J, with 10 bases in between. The CDR3 has 15 residues. DNA for the CDR3: TGTGCCAGCAGCTTATGGACAGCTATGAACACTGAAGCTTTCTTT. Its translation is CASSLWTAMNTEAFF.

This clonotype was counted between two and nine times. The V call is TRBV28, the J call TRBJ1-5; TRBD1 agrees at 8 bases. This CDR3 has 18 residues. The V gene end was trimmed by 5 bases and the J gene end by 4 bases; junction bases not matched to a gene: 16. Germline CDR1 reads MDHEN; CDR2 reads SYDVKM. CDR3 nucleotides: TGTGCCAGCAGTGACCTGCCAGGGAGACAGGGGTCTAATCAGCCCCAGCATTTT. It yields the protein CASSDLPGRQGSNQPQHF.

This clonotype was seen repeatedly, ten times or more. V is TRBV12-3 or TRBV12-4 and J is TRBJ1-2, with a weak D call TRBD1 (6 bases). Trimming took 3 bases from V and 3 from J, leaving 8 bases between them. This CDR3 has 13 amino acids. The CDR3 DNA reads as TGTGCCAGCAGTTTCAGGGGCGACTATGGCTACACCTTC. Translating gives CASSFRGDYGYTF.

V and J are TRBV7-6 and TRBJ2-2, with 10 bases matching TRBD2. This CDR3 spans 17 amino acids. Germline lookup yields CDR1 SGHVS and CDR2 FNYEAQ. V shed 10 bases and J 1 base; nucleotides not matched to a gene: 12. The CDR3 loop reads CAIPGLAGARNTGELFF. Here the CDR3 DNA reads TGTGCCATCCCAGGCCTAGCGGGAGCTCGGAACACCGGGGAGCTGTTTTTT.

This clonotype appeared a few times. This CDR3 is CASSTLGLAKNIQYF. The CDR3 DNA reads TGTGCCAGCAGCACACTAGGATTAGCCAAAAACATTCAGTACTTC. The chain links TRBV28 to TRBJ2-4; the D gene is possibly TRBD2 (5 bases). The V end was cut by 6 bases, the J end by 0 bases, with 12 bases between. Germline CDR1 and CDR2: MDHEN and SYDVKM. CDR3 length equals 15 residues.

CDR3 coding DNA: TGTGCCAGCAGTCCCGGGACAGGACTCTCCTACGAGCAGTACTTC. Residues: CASSPGTGLSYEQYF. This chain connects TRBV6-6 to TRBJ2-7; 8 bases line up with TRBD1. V shed 5 bases and J 0 bases; nucleotides not matched to a gene: 6. CDR3 length: 15 amino acids. Germline V gives CDR1 MNHNY, CDR2 SVGAGI (reference sequence).

V is TRBV15 and J is TRBJ1-4, with D tentatively TRBD1 (6 bases). Looked up from germline, CDR1 is LNHNV and CDR2 is YYDKDF (reference sequence). Trimming left V 1 base short and J 7 bases short, with 10 bases between. The CDR3 consists of 14 residues. The CDR3 DNA reads as TGTGCCACCAGCAGAGTAAGACAGGCTGAAAAACTGTTTTTT. Encoded protein: CATSRVRQAEKLFF.

This clonotype was seen a handful of times. The chain has TRBV20-1 and TRBJ1-2, with no clear D. The germline V and J ends were trimmed by 1 base and 4 bases, with 7 bases remaining between them. Per the germline V gene, CDR1 is DFQATT and CDR2 is SNEGSKA (reference sequence). This CDR3 is built from 12 residues. The CDR3 DNA follows: TGCAGTGCTAGAGGCGTCAGCTATGGCTACACCTTC. Encoded protein: CSARGVSYGYTF.

In its sample, this clonotype was seen a few times. This sequence joins TRBV20-1 and TRBJ1-5, with no clear D. The V gene's germline CDR1 is DFQATT and CDR2 SNEGSKA (reference sequence). CDR3 length: 13 amino acids. Trimming removed 5 bases from V and 3 bases from J, with 11 bases in between. This CDR3 is CSAARAVNQPQHF. Here the CDR3 DNA reads TGCAGTGCTGCCCGAGCTGTCAATCAGCCCCAGCATTTT.

This clonotype was seen more than once but under ten times. The chain's CDR3 is CASSLRSAATQIYNEQFF. The CDR3, as DNA: TGTGCCAGCAGCTTAAGAAGCGCAGCTACCCAAATCTACAATGAGCAGTTCTTC. V and J are TRBV7-6 and TRBJ2-1; the D is unclear. This CDR3 is built from 18 residues. Germline values: CDR1 SGHVS, CDR2 FNYEAQ. V lost 2 bases and J lost 3, with 20 bases in between.

This clonotype was seen a few times. The J gene is TRBJ1-1, the V gene TRBV12-3 or TRBV12-4; no clear D. V was cut by 4 bases and J by 0 bases, with 18 bases left in between. The CDR3 extends over 17 amino acids. Written as DNA, the CDR3 is TGTGCCAGCAGTTCCAAGGCCGGGCGCCACATGAACACTGAAGCTTTCTTT. Encoded protein: CASSSKAGRHMNTEAFF.

The rearrangement joins TRBV28 to TRBJ2-3; weak D call: TRBD2 (5 bases). Germline V gives CDR1 MDHEN, CDR2 SYDVKM. The ends were cut back, 4 bases at V and 2 bases at J, with 16 bases in the middle. The CDR3 spans 16 residues. In nucleotides, the CDR3 is TGTGCCAGCAGTTCCCCAGCGGTGGGGTTCACAGATACGCAGTATTTT. It codes for CASSSPAVGFTDTQYF.

The chain combines TRBV7-8 with TRBJ2-1; 9 bases are a match to TRBD1. The length of the CDR3 is 15 residues. Germline values: CDR1 SGHVS, CDR2 FQNEAQ. With V trimmed by 1 base and J by 7 bases, 5 bases remained unmatched. The CDR3 bases are TGTGCCAGCAGCTTAGTCCTGACAGGGGGAAATGAGCAGTTCTTC. This translates into CASSLVLTGGNEQFF. Full variable domain (remainder filled in from reference TRBV7-8 and TRBJ2-1): GAGVSQSPRYKVAKRGQDVALRCDPISGHVSLFWYQQALGQGPEFLTYFQNEAQLDKSGLPSDRFFAERPEGSVSTLKIQRTQQEDSAVYLCASSLVLTGGNEQFFGPGTRLTVL.

This chain uses TRBV4-1 with TRBJ2-1; the match to TRBD1 covers 7 bases. The CDR3 has 17 amino acids. CDR1 is MGHRA, CDR2 YSYEKL, per germline. J was trimmed by 3 bases and V by 4 bases; bases with no gene match: 12. CDR3 sequence reads: CASSLSPTGTLYNEQFF. CDR3 sequence (DNA): TGCGCCAGCAGCCTAAGCCCGACAGGGACGCTCTACAATGAGCAGTTCTTC.

For this clonotype: Compared with germline, one end of the junction differs, possibly owing to a read error. The chain is built from TRBV7-1 and TRBJ2-6, with a possible D match to TRBD2 (6 bases). TRBV7-1 is annotated as an ORF whose role is uncertain. The CDR3 is 19 residues long. CDR3 nucleotide sequence: TGTTCCAGCAGCTCACCTCTCGGGGGATCTCCCTCTGGGGCCAACGTCCTGACTTTC. Its translation is CSSSSPLGGSPSGANVLTF.

V usage is TRBV18 and J usage is TRBJ1-2; D possibly corresponds to TRBD1 (5 bases). Trimming took off 3 bases at V and 3 bases at J, with 11 bases between the two ends. The CDR3 runs to 14 residues. Germline V gene sequence: CDR1 KGHSH, CDR2 LQKENI. DNA for the CDR3: TGTGCCAGCTCACCGCTCGGGACGGACTATGGCTACACCTTC. Amino acids: CASSPLGTDYGYTF. Using reference TRBV18 and TRBJ1-2 for the parts outside the CDR3, the full variable domain is NAGVMQNPRHLVRRRGQEARLRCSPMKGHSHVYWYRQLPEEGLKFMVYLQKENIIDESGMPKERFSAEFPKEGPSILRIQQVVRGDSAAYFCASSPLGTDYGYTFGSGTRLTVV.